Described below is a single T cell receptor beta chain sequence and its context. This entry comes from a study of blood T cell repertoires in COVID-19. At the level of the study: In each case, the material was cDNA or gDNA derived from T cells, B-cell-depleted T cells, or PBMCs.

The authors' processing: Researchers report that nucleated cell counts were estimated from reference gene primer amplification. Here immunoSEQ multiplex PCR was the method, and the copy in TCRdb shows in-frame clones only, minus some. The V and J calls and clone size were taken over from that table, and D and trimming were inferred from the DNA. Of some 250,000 clones listed, around 90% were seen once; the top ten hold around 0.8%. Germline CDR1 ENHRY, CDR2 SYGVKD. The ends were cut back, 4 bases at V and 10 bases at J, with 14 bases in the middle. The CDR3 has 14 amino acids. Sequences were obtained from peripheral blood. The sequence was obtained from a woman aged 25-40 years with acute or convalescent COVID-19. This chain joins TRBV10-3 and TRBJ1-6, with D tentatively TRBD1 (6 bases). The CDR3 protein is CAISVGGAQSPLHF. CDR3 bases: TGTGCCATCAGTGTCGGGGGGGCGCAATCACCCCTCCACTTT.